This paragraph reports one T cell receptor beta chain. This clone was detected only a few times. Its antigen target is currently unknown. Per-base quality was not reported, and no clone a single base away is much larger than it. The record originates from a study of sequential checkpoint blockade in melanoma (dated by TCRdb to the late 2010s). The study in broad terms: In a 1:1 randomization, patients received either first-line nivolumab then ipilimumab (arm A) or ipilimumab then nivolumab (arm B). Maintenance nivolumab came after each of the two trial sequences. On the study overall, not on this receptor specifically: The response-prediction model combining TCR metrics and mutation burden needs validation in larger, independent patient cohorts.

The immunoSEQ Assay was used to immunosequence TCRbeta CDR3 regions from genomic DNA. Genomic DNA was amplified by bias-controlled multiplex PCR before high-throughput sequencing. The authors processed their data as follows. To quantify the absolute abundance of each unique TCRbeta CDR3 region, the sequences were collapsed and filtered. Clonality, defined as 1 minus Pielou's evenness, was calculated using only productive rearrangements. Clones with significantly greater frequencies in on-treatment versus baseline samples were identified using a previously published method. TCRdb holds this immuneACCESS table with in-frame rearrangements only. Some clones are missing; in checked studies, unresolved V genes explain under half, and the rest has no known cause. From that table come the V and J calls and clone size; the DNA was used to work out D and trimming. Counted in this sample were about 19,000 clones; around two thirds of them appeared once. The ten largest make up roughly 22% of the sample.

The sample's treatment or condition label, in plain terms: randomized to nivolumab then ipilimumab (arm A) or the reverse (arm B). Prior DNA-damaging chemotherapy had not been received by any trial patient. Live CD3+CD8+ cells negative for CD19 and CD56 were sorted from thawed PBMCs on a FACS Aria II flow cytometer. Samples came from patients with melanoma in CheckMate 064, a randomized, open-label phase II trial of sequential checkpoint blockade. Peripheral blood mononuclear cells were collected by leukapheresis, purified with Ficoll-Paque, and frozen in human serum with approximately 10% DMSO. Immediately after sorting, the purity of the sorted blood CD3+CD8+ cells was confirmed to be >98%, and DNA was then extracted. The specimen comprised CD8+ T cells sorted from blood (inferred from file names), sampled from a patient given nivolumab and ipilimumab in sequence. This clonotype originated in a human donor with melanoma.

The CDR3 loop reads CASSKEFSYEQYF. The nucleotide sequence is TGTGCCAGCAGCAAGGAGTTCTCCTACGAGCAGTACTTC. The sequence is built from TRBV21-1 and TRBJ2-7; the DNA was not compared with TRBD2, the D call given in the table. TRBV21-1 constitutes a pseudogene. Measured from the cysteine to the phenylalanine, the CDR3 is 13 residues long. The kept DNA is CDR3 alone, 39 bases in frame from the first base.